This T cell receptor (beta chain) appears in the sequencing data of a study of CD8 T cells in ankylosing spondylitis. Study-level results: It appeared that ankylosing spondylitis blood was characterized by a TCR beta motif of several highly homologous variants.

Preparation of TCR beta libraries was done by quantitative 5'-RACE with molecular barcodes. One entry per CDR3 protein, called by TCRdb with MiXCR from the 5' RACE reads. The table shows 200,000 to 300,000 distinct CDR3 sequences, with roughly a tenth occurring only once. V was clipped by 4 bases and J by 5 bases; unmatched bases: 3. The germline V gene has CDR1 MNHEY and CDR2 SMNVEV (reference sequence). CDR3 size: 14 residues. This clonotype was recorded only once. The antigen remains unidentified. The V and J genes are TRBV27 and TRBJ2-1; 9 positions agree with TRBD1. The sample taken for sequencing was blood, either unsorted or a sorted T cell fraction (not recorded which). The sequence was collected from a male donor with ankylosing spondylitis or in good health (not recorded which). DNA of the CDR3: TGTGCCAGCAGTTCACAGGGGGCGGACAATGAGCAGTTCTTC. It yields the protein CASSSQGADNEQFF.